This T cell receptor (beta chain) was recorded in a study of OX40 agonist ivuxolimab in advanced cancers. As for the study in general: Dosing consisted of intravenous ivuxolimab at 0.01 to 10 mg/kg every 2 weeks.

On this clone itself: The antigen remains undetermined.

Study results and caveats: At 0.1 to 3.0 mg/kg, clonal expansion of CD4+ and CD8+ blood T cells had occurred by week 6. Low clonal expansion, among the lowest seen, marked partial responders at 0.1-3.0 mg/kg.

Sampling times: baseline, cycle 4 day 1, cycle 7 day 1. Produced via immunoSEQ multiplex PCR; TCRdb's table is partial and in-frame only. The sample contains under 25,000 clones, roughly 89% of which appear only once. The CDR3 runs to 16 residues. J lost 4 bases, V lost 4 bases, and 5 bases had no gene match. Looked up from germline, CDR1 is SGHVS and CDR2 is FQNEAQ. The material sequenced was CD4+ or CD8+ T cells sorted from blood, taken in a trial of the OX40 agonist ivuxolimab. V usage is TRBV7-8 and J usage is TRBJ2-1; 12 nucleotides align to TRBD2. This clonotype originated in an adult with an advanced solid tumor such as melanoma, head and neck, liver or kidney cancer. The CDR3 is CASSSHLAGGYNEQFF. The CDR3 nucleotides are TGTGCCAGCAGCTCCCACCTAGCGGGAGGGTACAATGAGCAGTTCTTC. Variable domain in full (rest from reference TRBV7-8 and TRBJ2-1): GAGVSQSPRYKVAKRGQDVALRCDPISGHVSLFWYQQALGQGPEFLTYFQNEAQLDKSGLPSDRFFAERPEGSVSTLKIQRTQQEDSAVYLCASSSHLAGGYNEQFFGPGTRLTVL.